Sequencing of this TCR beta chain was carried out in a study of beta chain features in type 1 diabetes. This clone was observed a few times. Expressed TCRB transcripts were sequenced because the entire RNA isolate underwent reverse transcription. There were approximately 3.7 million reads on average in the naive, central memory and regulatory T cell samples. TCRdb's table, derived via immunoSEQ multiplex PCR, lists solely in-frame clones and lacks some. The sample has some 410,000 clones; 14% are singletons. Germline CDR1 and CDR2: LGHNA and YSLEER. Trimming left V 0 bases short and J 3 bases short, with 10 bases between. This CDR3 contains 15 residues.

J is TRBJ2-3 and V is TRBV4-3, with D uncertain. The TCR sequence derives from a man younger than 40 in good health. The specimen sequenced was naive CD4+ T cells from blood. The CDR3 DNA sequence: TGCGCCAGCAGCCAAGATCCTCTTACGACAGATACGCAGTATTTT. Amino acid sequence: CASSQDPLTTDTQYF.